These 20 T cell receptor beta chains originate from one sample sequenced in a study of molecular identifiers for immune sequencing clone quantification. TCRdb re-called the PCR reads with MiXCR, one entry per CDR3 protein. This sample has about 640,000 distinct CDR3 sequences, with just under 20% found just once. Sequencing used naive CD8+ T cells from blood, with Jurkat cell RNA spiked in. Subset indicated: FACS-sorted CD8+CD4-CCR7+CD45RA+ naive T cells. The receptors were gathered from a human donor in good health. Some libraries in this study had Jurkat cell RNA spiked in.

The table lists this clonotype with a few counts. V gene TRBV11-3 combines with J gene TRBJ2-3, with a possible D match to TRBD2 (7 bases). CDR3 length: 16 amino acids. The germline gives CDR1 SGHNT, CDR2 YENEEA. V was pared by 4 bases and J by 2 bases, with 16 bases between. In DNA, the CDR3 is TGTGCCAGCAGCTGGGGGGGCTTCACTAACACAGATACGCAGTATTTT. Translation: CASSWGGFTNTDTQYF. The whole variable domain, filled in from reference TRBV11-3 and TRBJ2-3, reads EAGVVQSPRYKIIEKKQPVAFWCNPISGHNTLYWYLQNLGQGPELLIRYENEEAVDDSQLPKDRFSAERLKGVDSTLKIQPAELGDSAVYLCASSWGGFTNTDTQYFGPGTRLTVL.

This clonotype was observed a handful of times. This sequence joins TRBV7-8 and TRBJ2-7; tentative D call: TRBD1 (5 bases). This CDR3 has 12 residues. Germline loops: CDR1 SGHVS, CDR2 FQNEAQ. Trimming shortened V by 1 base and J by 6 bases, and 7 bases separated the two germline ends. CDR3 region: CASSLGTLEQYF. Written as DNA, the CDR3 is TGTGCCAGCAGCTTAGGGACACTCGAGCAGTACTTC.

This clonotype was seen more than once but under ten times. The chain couples TRBV20-1 to TRBJ1-5; D is ambiguous. The CDR3 has 16 amino acids. The germline V gene has CDR1 DFQATT and CDR2 SNEGSKA (reference sequence). The V gene lost 1 base and the J gene lost 3 bases, with 16 bases spanning the gap. DNA for the CDR3: TGCAGTGCTAGAGGCCTGGGAACAGCCTCCAATCAGCCCCAGCATTTT. Amino acid sequence: CSARGLGTASNQPQHF.

This clonotype was counted many times. The V gene is TRBV6-2 or TRBV6-3, the J gene TRBJ1-1; perhaps TRBD1 as D (6 bases). CDR1 is MNHEY, CDR2 SVGEGT, per germline. V lost 5 bases and J 0 bases, leaving 19 bases between the germline ends. This CDR3 contains 17 residues. The CDR3 DNA follows: TGTGCCAGCAGTCTCGACAGGCCCACATTTATGAACACTGAAGCTTTCTTT. Residues: CASSLDRPTFMNTEAFF.

Worth noting for this clonotype: A single base separates this from a much larger clone, so it may be a read error. This rearrangement joins TRBV15 to TRBJ2-7; D might be TRBD1 (6 bases). The CDR3 totals 13 residues. In germline, CDR1 is LNHNV, CDR2 YYDKDF (reference sequence). The CDR3 DNA reads as TGTGCCACCAGCAGCAGCCAGGGGTACGAGCGGTACTTC. Translating it yields CATSSSQGYERYF.

This clonotype was picked up many times. This rearrangement joins TRBV6-2 or TRBV6-3 to TRBJ2-1; D might be TRBD1 (6 bases). CDR1 and CDR2 from the germline V gene are MNHEY and SVGEGT. CDR3 length: 13 amino acids. The V end lost 10 bases, the J end lost 1 base, and 11 bases lay between the germline ends. CDR3 nucleotide sequence: TGTGCCACCTTCGACAGGTCCTACAATGAGCAGTTCTTC. Translation gives CATFDRSYNEQFF.

This clonotype was seen repeatedly, ten times or more. The chain employs TRBV19 and TRBJ2-7; D remains unclear. This CDR3 comprises 13 residues. Per the germline V gene, CDR1 is LNHDA and CDR2 is SQIVND (reference sequence). V gave up 5 bases and J gave up 1 base, with 9 bases separating them. This CDR3 reads CASSRAWSYEQYF. The CDR3 nucleotides read TGTGCCAGTAGTCGTGCGTGGTCCTACGAGCAGTACTTC.

This clonotype was counted many times. V and J are TRBV29-1 and TRBJ2-5; weak D call: TRBD1 (6 bases). This CDR3 is 15 amino acids long. V lost 1 base and J 0 bases, leaving 12 bases between the germline ends. Germline V gene sequence: CDR1 SQVTM, CDR2 ANQGSEA. CDR3 bases: TGCAGCGTTGAAGTTAGGGGGTGGTACCAAGAGACCCAGTACTTC. The encoded protein is CSVEVRGWYQETQYF.

Many counts were recorded for this clonotype. The chain joins TRBV7-6 to TRBJ2-1; 8 bases align to TRBD2. Germline loops: CDR1 SGHVS, CDR2 FNYEAQ. The CDR3 is 17 amino acids. J gave up 7 bases and V 6 bases, and 17 bases lay outside the gene matches. The CDR3 loop reads CASSISRSGGVSNEQFF. The CDR3 coding sequence is TGTGCCAGCAGTATTAGTCGTTCGGGAGGGGTGTCAAATGAGCAGTTCTTC.

This rearrangement joins TRBV9 to TRBJ1-6; no clear D. The CDR3 spans 14 residues. The germline gives CDR1 SGDLS, CDR2 YYNGEE. The V and J ends lost 0 bases and 7 bases respectively, with 8 bases between them. The CDR3, as DNA: TGTGCCAGCAGCGTAGGAACGGACAATTCACCCCTCCACTTT. Residues: CASSVGTDNSPLHF.

This clonotype was observed at least ten times. The junction differs from germline at one of its ends, possibly a read error. This sequence joins TRBV5-1 and TRBJ2-7; weak D call: TRBD1 (6 bases). Germline values: CDR1 SGHRS, CDR2 YFSETQ. The CDR3 covers 14 residues. The CDR3 DNA reads TGTGCCAGCAGCTTAGGGGCAGGGGCCTACGAGCAGTACTTC. Translated: CASSLGAGAYEQYF.

The J gene is TRBJ2-5, the V gene TRBV6-1, with D perhaps TRBD1 or TRBD2 (5 bases each). Trimming took 8 bases from V and 7 from J, leaving 20 bases between them. The germline V gene has CDR1 MNHNS and CDR2 SASEGT. The CDR3 is 14 residues long. For the CDR3, the DNA is TGTGCCAGCCTAACTAGTGGGGGAGAAGGGACCCAGTACTTC. Protein sequence: CASLTSGGEGTQYF.

This clonotype was counted between two and nine times. The chain couples TRBV5-5 to TRBJ2-1; 10 nucleotides agree with TRBD2. Per germline, CDR1 SGHKS and CDR2 YYEKEE (reference sequence). CDR3 size: 12 residues. The V and J ends lost 6 bases and 15 bases, in that order; junction bases with no gene match: 9. The CDR3 spells CASTILAGAPFF. For the CDR3, the DNA is TGTGCCAGCACAATCCTAGCGGGAGCCCCGTTCTTC.

This clonotype was seen repeatedly, ten times or more. The genes are TRBV12-3 or TRBV12-4 and TRBJ1-2, with 7 bases fitting TRBD1. The J segment lost 5 bases and the V segment lost 3 bases, leaving 3 bases of the junction unmatched. This CDR3 has 13 amino acids. The CDR3 loop is CASSLGQLYGYTF. The CDR3 nucleotides are TGTGCCAGCAGTTTGGGACAGCTATATGGCTACACCTTC.

In its sample, this clonotype was seen many times. The chain joins TRBV4-1 to TRBJ2-1; 10 nucleotides align to TRBD2. The CDR3 is 15 residues long. In germline, CDR1 is MGHRA, CDR2 YSYEKL. V was pared by 4 bases and J by 8 bases, with 8 bases of the junction left unmatched. In DNA form, the CDR3 reads TGCGCCAGCAGCCCTTTCAGCGGGGGGGCCCATGAGCAGTTCTTC. Its translation: CASSPFSGGAHEQFF.

This clonotype was recorded many times. This chain uses TRBV29-1 with TRBJ2-7; tentative D call: TRBD2 (7 bases). The CDR3 is made up of 16 amino acids. Germline CDR1 is SQVTM and CDR2 is ANQGSEA. V lost 3 bases to trimming and J lost 1 base, with 19 bases between them. CDR3 residues: CSVDRRGEGLSYEQYF. The CDR3, as DNA: TGCAGCGTTGACCGTAGGGGGGAGGGCCTTTCCTACGAGCAGTACTTC.

CDR3 protein: CASSLQTRSDTQYF. CDR3 nucleotides: TGTGCCAGCAGTTTACAAACTAGGAGTGATACGCAGTATTTT. The chain links TRBV27 to TRBJ2-3; D might be TRBD2 (5 bases). Trimming removed 2 bases at V and 6 bases at J, with 12 bases between. This CDR3 is 14 amino acids long. Germline assignment: CDR1 MNHEY and CDR2 SMNVEV (reference sequence).

This clonotype was recorded many times. V and J are TRBV6-5 and TRBJ2-1, with TRBD1 matching over 9 bases. Germline V CDR1 and CDR2: MNHEY, SVGAGI. The junction had 3 bases not matched to a gene; V was cut back by 6 bases and J by 0 bases. The CDR3 contains 15 residues. CDR3 sequence reads: CASSHRGLSYNEQFF. The CDR3 DNA reads as TGTGCCAGCAGCCACAGGGGGCTCTCCTACAATGAGCAGTTCTTC.

Ten or more counts support this clonotype. The chain joins TRBV4-2 to TRBJ2-1; D not certain. This CDR3 has 11 amino acids. Germline lookup yields CDR1 LGHNA and CDR2 YNFKEQ. With 3 bases removed from V and 5 bases from J, the gap between germline ends came to 2 bases. The DNA of the CDR3 is TGTGCCAGCAGCCAGGACAATGAGCAGTTCTTC. Its translation is CASSQDNEQFF.

Worth noting for this clonotype: This clone may be a read error of a much larger clone one base away. The chain joins TRBV12-3 or TRBV12-4 to TRBJ1-1; unclear D gene. There are 12 residues in the CDR3. Trimming removed 8 bases from V and 6 bases from J, with 13 bases in between. The CDR3 bases are TGTGCCAGCGCGGGTGGTGAATCTGAAGCTTTCTTT. Encoded protein: CASAGGESEAFF.